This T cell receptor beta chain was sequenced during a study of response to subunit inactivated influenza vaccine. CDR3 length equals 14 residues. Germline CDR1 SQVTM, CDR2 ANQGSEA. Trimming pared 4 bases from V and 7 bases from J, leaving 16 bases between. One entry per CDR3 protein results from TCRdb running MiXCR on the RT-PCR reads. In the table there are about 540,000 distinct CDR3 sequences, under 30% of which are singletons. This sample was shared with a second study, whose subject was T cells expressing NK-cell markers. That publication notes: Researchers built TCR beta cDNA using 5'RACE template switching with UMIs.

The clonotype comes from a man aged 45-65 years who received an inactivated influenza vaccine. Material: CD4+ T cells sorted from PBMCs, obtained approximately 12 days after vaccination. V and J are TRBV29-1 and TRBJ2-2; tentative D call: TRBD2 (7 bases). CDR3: CSVGGGPQYGELFF. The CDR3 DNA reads TGCAGCGTTGGGGGGGGCCCTCAATACGGGGAGCTGTTTTTT.